This TCR beta chain was captured in a study of T cell responses to AZD1222 COVID-19 vaccine. Profiling relied on immunoSEQ multiplex PCR, and the TCRdb table lists in-frame clones only, not all of them. The sample yields around 130,000 clones, roughly 85% seen once. The germline V and J ends were trimmed by 0 bases and 4 bases, with 9 bases remaining between them. The CDR3 runs to 14 residues. Germline V gene sequence: CDR1 SGHDN, CDR2 FVKESK. The sequence was obtained from an adult in good health. The sequencing used peripheral blood, collected on day 0 of AZD1222 vaccination. The rearrangement links TRBV14 to TRBJ1-2; a possible D gene is TRBD1 (5 bases). Here the CDR3 reads CASSQEAGTYGYTF. The CDR3 region has the DNA TGTGCCAGCAGCCAAGAGGCAGGGACCTATGGCTACACCTTC.